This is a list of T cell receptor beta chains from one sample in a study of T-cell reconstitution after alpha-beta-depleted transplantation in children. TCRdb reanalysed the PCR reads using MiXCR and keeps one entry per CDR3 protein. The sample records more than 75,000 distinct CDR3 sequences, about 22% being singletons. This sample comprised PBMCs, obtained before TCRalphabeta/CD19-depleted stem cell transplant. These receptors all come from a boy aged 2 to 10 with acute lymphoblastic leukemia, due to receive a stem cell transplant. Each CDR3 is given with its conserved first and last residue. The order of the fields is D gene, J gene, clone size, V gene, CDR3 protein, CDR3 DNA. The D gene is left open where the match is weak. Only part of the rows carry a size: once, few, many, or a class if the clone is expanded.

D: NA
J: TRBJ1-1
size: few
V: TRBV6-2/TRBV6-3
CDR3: CASRRDDARVTGAFF
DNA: TGTGCCAGCAGACGGGACGATGCGAGGGTAACGGGAGCTTTCTTT

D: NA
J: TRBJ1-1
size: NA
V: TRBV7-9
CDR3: CASSSTGSGGTEAFF
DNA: TGTGCCAGCAGCTCCACGGGAAGTGGCGGCACTGAAGCTTTCTTT

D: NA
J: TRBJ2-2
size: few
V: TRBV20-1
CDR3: CSGLELYTGELFF
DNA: TGCAGTGGACTGGAGCTGTACACCGGGGAGCTGTTTTTT

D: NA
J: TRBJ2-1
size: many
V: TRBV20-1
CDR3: CSAPGTGSSYNEQFF
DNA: TGCAGTGCCCCCGGGACTGGCAGCTCCTACAATGAGCAGTTCTTC

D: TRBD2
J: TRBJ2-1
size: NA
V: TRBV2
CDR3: CARRTSVYNEQFF
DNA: TGTGCCCGGCGGACTAGCGTGTACAATGAGCAGTTCTTC

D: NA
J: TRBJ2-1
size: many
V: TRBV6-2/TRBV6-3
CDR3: CATRVAPPASSYNEQFF
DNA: TGTGCCACCCGGGTAGCTCCACCCGCGAGCTCCTACAATGAGCAGTTCTTC

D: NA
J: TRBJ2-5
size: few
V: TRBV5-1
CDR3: CASSLNSQETQYF
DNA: TGCGCCAGCAGCTTGAACTCACAAGAGACCCAGTACTTC

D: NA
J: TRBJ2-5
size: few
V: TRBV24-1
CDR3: CATHRGLTGYQETQYF
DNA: TGTGCCACCCACCGAGGGCTGACGGGCTACCAAGAGACCCAGTACTTC

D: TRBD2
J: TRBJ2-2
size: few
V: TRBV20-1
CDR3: CSARDGTSGGANTGELFF
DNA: TGCAGTGCTAGAGATGGGACTAGCGGAGGGGCGAACACCGGGGAGCTGTTTTTT

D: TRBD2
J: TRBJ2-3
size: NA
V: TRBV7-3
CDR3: CASSLTQKAGRVARNTDTQSF
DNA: TGTGCCAGCAGCTTGACGCAAAAAGCGGGAAGAGTTGCGCGGAACACAGATACGCAGTCTTTT

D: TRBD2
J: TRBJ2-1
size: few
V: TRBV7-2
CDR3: CASSLQYSGIYNEQFF
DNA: TGTGCCAGCAGCTTGCAATATAGCGGGATTTACAATGAGCAGTTCTTC

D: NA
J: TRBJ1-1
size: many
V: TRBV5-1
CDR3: CASRSIMNTEAFF
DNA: TGCGCCAGCAGGTCGATTATGAACACTGAAGCTTTCTTT

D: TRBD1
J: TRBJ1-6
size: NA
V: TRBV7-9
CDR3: CASSAQGGTGTPLHF
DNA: TGTGCCAGCAGCGCGCAGGGCGGGACAGGGACACCCCTCCACTTT

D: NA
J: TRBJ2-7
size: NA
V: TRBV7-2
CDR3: CASSPYVTYEQYF
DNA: TGTGCCAGCAGCCCGTACGTGACCTACGAGCAGTACTTC

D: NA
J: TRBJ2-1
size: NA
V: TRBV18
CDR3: CASSPPGLENEQFF
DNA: TGTGCCAGCTCACCACCGGGTCTGGAGAATGAGCAGTTCTTC

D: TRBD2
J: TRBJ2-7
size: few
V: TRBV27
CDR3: CASRELAVSYEQYF
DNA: TGTGCCAGCAGGGAGCTAGCGGTCTCCTACGAGCAGTACTTC

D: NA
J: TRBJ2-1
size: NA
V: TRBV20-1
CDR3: CSGPLRSGAYNEQFF
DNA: TGCAGTGGACCACTACGGTCTGGGGCCTACAATGAGCAGTTCTTC

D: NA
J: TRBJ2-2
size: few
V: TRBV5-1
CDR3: CASSLGGDTGELFF
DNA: TGCGCCAGCAGCTTGGGGGGAGACACCGGGGAGCTGTTTTTT

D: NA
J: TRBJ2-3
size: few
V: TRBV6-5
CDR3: CASSWSGGETDTQYF
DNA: TGTGCCAGCAGTTGGAGCGGAGGGGAAACAGATACGCAGTATTTT

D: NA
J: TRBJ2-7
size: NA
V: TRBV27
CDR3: CASIELYEQYF
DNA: TGTGCCAGCATAGAACTCTACGAGCAGTACTTC